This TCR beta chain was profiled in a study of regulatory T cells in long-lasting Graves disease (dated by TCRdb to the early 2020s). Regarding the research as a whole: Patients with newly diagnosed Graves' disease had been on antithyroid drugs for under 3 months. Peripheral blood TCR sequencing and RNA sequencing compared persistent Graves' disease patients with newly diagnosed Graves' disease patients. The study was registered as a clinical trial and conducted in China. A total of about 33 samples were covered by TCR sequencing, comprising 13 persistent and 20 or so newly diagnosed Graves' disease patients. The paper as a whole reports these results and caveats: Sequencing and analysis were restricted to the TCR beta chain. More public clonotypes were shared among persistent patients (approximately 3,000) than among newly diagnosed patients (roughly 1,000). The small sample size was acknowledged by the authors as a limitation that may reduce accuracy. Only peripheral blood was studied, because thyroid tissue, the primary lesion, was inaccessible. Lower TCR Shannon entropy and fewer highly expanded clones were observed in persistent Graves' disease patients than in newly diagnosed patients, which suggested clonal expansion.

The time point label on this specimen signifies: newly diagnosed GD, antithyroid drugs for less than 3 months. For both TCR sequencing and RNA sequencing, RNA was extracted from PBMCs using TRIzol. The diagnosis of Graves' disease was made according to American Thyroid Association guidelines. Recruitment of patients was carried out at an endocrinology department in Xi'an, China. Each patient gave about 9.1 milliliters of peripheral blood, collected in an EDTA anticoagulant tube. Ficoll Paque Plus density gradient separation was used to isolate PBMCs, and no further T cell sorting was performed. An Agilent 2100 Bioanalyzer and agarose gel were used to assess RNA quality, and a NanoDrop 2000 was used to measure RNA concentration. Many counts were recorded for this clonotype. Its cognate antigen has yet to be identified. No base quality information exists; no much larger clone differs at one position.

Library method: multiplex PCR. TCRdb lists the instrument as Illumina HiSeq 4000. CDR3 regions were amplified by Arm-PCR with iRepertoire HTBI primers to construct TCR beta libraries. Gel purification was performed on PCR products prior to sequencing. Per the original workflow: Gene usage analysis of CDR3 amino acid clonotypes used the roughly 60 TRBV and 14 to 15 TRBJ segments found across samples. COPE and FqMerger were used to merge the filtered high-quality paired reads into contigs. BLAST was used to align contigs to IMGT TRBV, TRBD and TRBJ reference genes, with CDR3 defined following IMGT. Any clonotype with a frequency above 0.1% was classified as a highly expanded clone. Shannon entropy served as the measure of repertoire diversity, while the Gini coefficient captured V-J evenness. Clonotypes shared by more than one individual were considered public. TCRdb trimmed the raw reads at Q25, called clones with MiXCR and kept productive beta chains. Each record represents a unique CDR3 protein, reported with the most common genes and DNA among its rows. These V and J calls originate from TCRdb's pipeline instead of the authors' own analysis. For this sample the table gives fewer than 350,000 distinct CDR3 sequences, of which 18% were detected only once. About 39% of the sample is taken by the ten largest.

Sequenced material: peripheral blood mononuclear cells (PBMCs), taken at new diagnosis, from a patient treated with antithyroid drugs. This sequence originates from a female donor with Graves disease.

Here the CDR3 is given as CASQGDTQYF. The nucleotides read TGCGCCAGCCAGGGCGATACGCAGTATTTT. This chain is built from TRBV10-2 and TRBJ2-3; TRBD1 might be the D gene, on 5 matching bases. The cysteine opens and the phenylalanine closes a CDR3 of 10 amino acids. Of the read, only the CDR3 DNA is kept; its 30 bases are in frame from base 1. The trim is 8 bases for V and 6 bases for J, with a gap of 6 bases between the germline ends. The germline V gene sets CDR1 to WSHSY and CDR2 to SAAADI.